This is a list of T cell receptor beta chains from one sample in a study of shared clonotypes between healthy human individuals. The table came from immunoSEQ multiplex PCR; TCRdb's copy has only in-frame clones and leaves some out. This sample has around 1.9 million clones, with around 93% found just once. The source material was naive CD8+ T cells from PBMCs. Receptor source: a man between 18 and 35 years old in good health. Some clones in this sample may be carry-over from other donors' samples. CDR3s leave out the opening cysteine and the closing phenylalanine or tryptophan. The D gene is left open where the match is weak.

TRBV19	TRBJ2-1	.	ASSIDRGPYNEQF
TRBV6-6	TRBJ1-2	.	ASSLAGNVFYGYT
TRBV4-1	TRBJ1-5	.	ASSDRSNQPQH
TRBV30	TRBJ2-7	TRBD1	AWSYGTGPYEQY
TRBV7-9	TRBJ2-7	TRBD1	ASRERTGATYEQY
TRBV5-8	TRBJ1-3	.	ASSPTGLSGNTIY
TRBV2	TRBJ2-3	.	ASSEAQQITDTQY
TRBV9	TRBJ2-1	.	ASSRLASYNEQF
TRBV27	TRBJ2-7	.	ASSFSFPDEQY
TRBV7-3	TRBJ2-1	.	ASSPVGEGQF
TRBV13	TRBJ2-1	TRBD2	ASSPGIAGVIGNEQF
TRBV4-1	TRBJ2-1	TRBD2	ASSRSGSGRNEQF
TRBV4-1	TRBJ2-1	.	ASSQGGSSYNEQF
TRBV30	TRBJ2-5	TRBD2	AWRPGLAGETQY
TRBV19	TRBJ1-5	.	ASRPPGTNQPQH
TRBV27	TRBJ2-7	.	ASSPESYEQY
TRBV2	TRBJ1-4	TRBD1	AGRDRAHEKLF
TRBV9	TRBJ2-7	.	ASSVGVRSYEQY
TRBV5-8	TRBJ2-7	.	ASSPLKQGWSDEQY
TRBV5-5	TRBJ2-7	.	ASSYGYEQY
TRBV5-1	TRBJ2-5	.	ASSFMGQDQETQY
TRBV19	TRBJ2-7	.	ASSPSYSYEQY
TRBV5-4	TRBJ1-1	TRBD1	ASSLAAGGISEAF
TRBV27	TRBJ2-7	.	ASSSEANLPYEQY
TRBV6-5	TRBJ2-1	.	ASSYVVTAYNEQF
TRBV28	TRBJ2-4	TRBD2	ASRPTGLAGGGRGQY
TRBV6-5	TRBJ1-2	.	ASSYSLTWAEGYT
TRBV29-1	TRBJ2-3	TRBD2	SAHRTSGSTDTQY
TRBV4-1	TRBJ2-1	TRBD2	ASSTLAGGDNEQF
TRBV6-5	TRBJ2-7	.	ASSSSGVTYYEQY
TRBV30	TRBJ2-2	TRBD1	AWSVQRTGLVHTGELF
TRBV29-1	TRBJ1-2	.	SVVSRGRVGYT
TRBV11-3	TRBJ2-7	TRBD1	ASSRDRGYSYEQY
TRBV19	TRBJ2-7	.	ASSSFFRDRSYEQY
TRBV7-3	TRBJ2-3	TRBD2	ASSSGMGDTQY
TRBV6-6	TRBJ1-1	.	ASSYAATTEAF
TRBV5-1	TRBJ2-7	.	ASSLRQGNPYEQY
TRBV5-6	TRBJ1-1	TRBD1	ASSLGTGTNTEAF
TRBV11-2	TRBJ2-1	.	ASSYRTAAGNEQF
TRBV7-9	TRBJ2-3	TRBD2	ASSDGTSGASTDTQY
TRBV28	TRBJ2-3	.	ASSISPTDTQY
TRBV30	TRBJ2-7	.	AWRHYNEQY
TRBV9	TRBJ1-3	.	ASSGALGESSGNTIY
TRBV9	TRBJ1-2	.	ASSPTPGWSNYGYT
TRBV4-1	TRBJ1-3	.	ASSQDEGTYSGNTIY
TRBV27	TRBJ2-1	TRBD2	ASSSPPGGYNEQF
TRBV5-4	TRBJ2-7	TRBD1	ASSDRDRVPGEQY
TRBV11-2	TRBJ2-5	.	ASSFFGQLETQY
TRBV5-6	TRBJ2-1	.	ASSLTVHEQF